Reported below is one T cell receptor beta chain. No antigen is known for it. Researchers grouped second doses given at about 4 or about 12 weeks into one pool. The data were obtained in a study of T cell responses to AZD1222 COVID-19 vaccine. Per the germline V gene, CDR1 is MRHNA and CDR2 is SNTAGT. The V end lost 6 bases, the J end lost 4 bases, and 17 bases lay between the germline ends. The length of the CDR3 is 15 residues. Study-wide results and limits: Samples come after the peak T cell response, not at day 14.

The method was immunoSEQ multiplex PCR; TCRdb's version includes in-frame clones alone and lacks a portion of them. The sample holds approximately 140,000 clones, roughly nine tenths seen once. The genes are TRBV6-4 and TRBJ2-3; tentative D call: TRBD2 (6 bases). The source is an adult who received the AZD1222 COVID-19 vaccine. Sequenced material: peripheral blood, taken 28 days after the second AZD1222 dose. The CDR3 is CASSATNGGADTQYF. The CDR3 DNA is TGTGCCAGCAGCGCTACTAACGGAGGGGCAGATACGCAGTATTTT.